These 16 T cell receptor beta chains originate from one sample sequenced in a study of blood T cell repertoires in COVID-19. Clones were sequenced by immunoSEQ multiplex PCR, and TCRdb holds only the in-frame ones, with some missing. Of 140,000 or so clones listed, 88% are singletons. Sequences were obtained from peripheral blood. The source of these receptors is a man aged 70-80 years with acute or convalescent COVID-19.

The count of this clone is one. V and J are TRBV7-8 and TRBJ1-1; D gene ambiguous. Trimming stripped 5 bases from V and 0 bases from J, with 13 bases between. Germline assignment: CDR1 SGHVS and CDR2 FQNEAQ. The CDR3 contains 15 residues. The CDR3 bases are TGTGCCAGCAGCCGCCAAGTAGTCATGAACACTGAAGCTTTCTTT. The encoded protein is CASSRQVVMNTEAFF.

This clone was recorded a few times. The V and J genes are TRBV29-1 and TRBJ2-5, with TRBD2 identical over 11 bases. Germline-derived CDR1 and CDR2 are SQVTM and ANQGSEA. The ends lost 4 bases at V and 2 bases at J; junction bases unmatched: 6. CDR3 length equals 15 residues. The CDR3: CSVGLAGGYQETQYF. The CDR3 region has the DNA TGCAGCGTTGGGCTAGCGGGGGGTTATCAAGAGACCCAGTACTTC.

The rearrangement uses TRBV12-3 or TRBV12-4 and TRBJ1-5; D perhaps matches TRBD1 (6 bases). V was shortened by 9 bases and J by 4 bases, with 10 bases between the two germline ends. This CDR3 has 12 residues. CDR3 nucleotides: TGTGCCAGTCATACAGGGAATCAGCCCCAGCATTTT. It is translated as CASHTGNQPQHF.

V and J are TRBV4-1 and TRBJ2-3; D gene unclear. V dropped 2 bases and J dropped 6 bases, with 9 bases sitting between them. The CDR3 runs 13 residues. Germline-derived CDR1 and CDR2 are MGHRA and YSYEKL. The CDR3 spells CASSQKRSDTQYF. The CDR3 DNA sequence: TGCGCCAGCAGCCAAAAACGGTCCGATACGCAGTATTTT.

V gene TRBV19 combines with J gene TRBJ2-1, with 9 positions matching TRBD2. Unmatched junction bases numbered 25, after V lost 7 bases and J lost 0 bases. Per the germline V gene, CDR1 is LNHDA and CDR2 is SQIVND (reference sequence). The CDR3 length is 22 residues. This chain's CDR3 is CASTHRPLAGDAEHPSYNEQFF. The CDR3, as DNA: TGTGCCAGTACCCATCGACCCTTAGCGGGAGACGCCGAACACCCCTCCTACAATGAGCAGTTCTTC.

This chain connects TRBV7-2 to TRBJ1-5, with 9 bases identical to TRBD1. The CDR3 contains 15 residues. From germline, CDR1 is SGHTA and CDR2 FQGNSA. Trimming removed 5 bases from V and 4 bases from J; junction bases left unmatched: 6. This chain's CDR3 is CASSRDRVGNQPQHF. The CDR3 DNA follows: TGTGCCAGCAGCAGGGACAGGGTCGGAAATCAGCCCCAGCATTTT.

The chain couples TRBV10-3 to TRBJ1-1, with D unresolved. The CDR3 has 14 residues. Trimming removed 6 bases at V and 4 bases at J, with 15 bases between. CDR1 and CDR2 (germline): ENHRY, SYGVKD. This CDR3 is CAIRTATGGTEAFF. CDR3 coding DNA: TGTGCCATCAGGACTGCCACGGGAGGCACTGAAGCTTTCTTT.

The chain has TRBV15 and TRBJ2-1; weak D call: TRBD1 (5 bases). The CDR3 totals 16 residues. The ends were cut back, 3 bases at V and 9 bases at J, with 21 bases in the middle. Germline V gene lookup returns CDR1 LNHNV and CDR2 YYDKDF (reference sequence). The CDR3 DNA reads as TGTGCCACCAGCAGGACGCGAGGCCAAGGGGTCGGTGAGCAGTTCTTC. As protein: CATSRTRGQGVGEQFF.

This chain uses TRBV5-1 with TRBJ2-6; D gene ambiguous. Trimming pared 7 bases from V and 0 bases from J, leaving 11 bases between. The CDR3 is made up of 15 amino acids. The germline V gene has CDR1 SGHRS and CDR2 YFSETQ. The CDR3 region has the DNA TGCGCCAGCCGAGCTCCGTCCTCTGGGGCCAACGTCCTGACTTTC. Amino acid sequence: CASRAPSSGANVLTF. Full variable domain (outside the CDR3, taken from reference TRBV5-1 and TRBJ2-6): KAGVTQTPRYLIKTRGQQVTLSCSPISGHRSVSWYQQTPGQGLQFLFEYFSETQRNKGNFPGRFSGRQFSNSRSEMNVSTLELGDSALYLCASRAPSSGANVLTFGAGSRLTVL.

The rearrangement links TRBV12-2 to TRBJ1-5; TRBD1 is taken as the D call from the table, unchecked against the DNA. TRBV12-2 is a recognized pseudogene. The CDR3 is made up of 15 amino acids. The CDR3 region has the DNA TGTGCAAGTCGAGATAACAGACATAGCAATCAGCCCCAGCATTTT. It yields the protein CASRDNRHSNQPQHF.

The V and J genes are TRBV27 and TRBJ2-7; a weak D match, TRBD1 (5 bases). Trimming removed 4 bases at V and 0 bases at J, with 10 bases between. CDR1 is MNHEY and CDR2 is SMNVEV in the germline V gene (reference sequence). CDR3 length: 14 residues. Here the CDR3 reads CASSSLRASYEQYF. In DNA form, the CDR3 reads TGTGCCAGCAGTTCGCTCAGGGCCTCCTACGAGCAGTACTTC.

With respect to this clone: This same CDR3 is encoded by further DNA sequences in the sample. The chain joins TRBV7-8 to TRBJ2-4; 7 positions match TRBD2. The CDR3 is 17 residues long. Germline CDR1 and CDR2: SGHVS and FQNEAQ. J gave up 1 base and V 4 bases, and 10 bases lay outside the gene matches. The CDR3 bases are TGTGCCAGCAGCTCGAGGGGTCGGGGGGAGGCCAAAAACATTCAGTACTTC. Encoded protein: CASSSRGRGEAKNIQYF.

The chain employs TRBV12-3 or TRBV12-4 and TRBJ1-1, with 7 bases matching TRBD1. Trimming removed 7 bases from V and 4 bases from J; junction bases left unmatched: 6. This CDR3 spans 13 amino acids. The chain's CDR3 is CASTRQGGTEAFF. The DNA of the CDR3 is TGTGCCAGCACCCGACAGGGTGGCACTGAAGCTTTCTTT.

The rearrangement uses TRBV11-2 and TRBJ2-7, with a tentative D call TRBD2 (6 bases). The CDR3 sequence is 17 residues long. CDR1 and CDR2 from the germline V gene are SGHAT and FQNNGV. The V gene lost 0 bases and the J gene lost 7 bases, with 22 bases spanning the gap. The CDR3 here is CASSLDLIGGVTREQYF. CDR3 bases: TGTGCCAGCAGCTTAGATTTAATCGGGGGTGTAACGCGAGAGCAGTACTTC.

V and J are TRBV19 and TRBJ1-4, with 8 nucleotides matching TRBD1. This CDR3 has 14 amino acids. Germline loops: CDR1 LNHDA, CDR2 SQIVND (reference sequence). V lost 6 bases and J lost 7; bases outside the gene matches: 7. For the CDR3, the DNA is TGTGCCAGTAGGTCCACAGGGGGTGGTGAAAAACTGTTTTTT. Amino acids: CASRSTGGGEKLFF.

The CDR3 here is CSASLGTGGRQPQHF. The CDR3 DNA follows: TGCAGTGCTAGTCTCGGGACAGGGGGCAGACAGCCCCAGCATTTT. The rearrangement links TRBV20-1 to TRBJ1-5; 12 bases are shared with TRBD1. V shed 3 bases and J 7 bases; nucleotides not matched to a gene: 7. Per germline, CDR1 DFQATT and CDR2 SNEGSKA (reference sequence). This CDR3 is 15 amino acids long.